This TCR beta chain was recorded in a study of shared clonotypes between healthy human individuals (dated by TCRdb to the early 2020s). As for the study more broadly: The cohort comprised two women and a few men aged 18 to 49 years. To estimate repertoire size and how much clonotype sharing occurs between individuals, the study deeply sequenced the blood TCR repertoires of roughly 5 healthy adults. Between about 0.94 and 8.9 billion PBMCs per donor were obtained by leukapheresis. Different laboratories and diverse techniques were used to prepare libraries and sequence TCR repertoires, to increase sequencing depth and limit assay-specific biases. Per donor, three plates each were used for CD4 naive and CD4 memory, two for CD8 naive, and one for CD8 memory. On the study overall, not on this receptor specifically: Naive subsets generally had larger estimated clonotype richness than memory subsets. Sampling was restricted to blood, and TCR repertoires in tissue are likely to differ from TCR repertoires in blood. Compared with non-shared clonotypes, clonotypes shared by all four sorted-subset donors had higher generation probabilities. Rarefaction of sorted-subset datasets indicated incomplete sequencing despite the large sequencing depth. Based on pairwise subsampling, the degree of clonotype sharing among donors was expected to be affected by sequencing depth. When four donors were compared, the shared fraction of clonotypes was around 5% for naive CD4, 3.5% to 4% for naive CD8, more than 2% for memory CD4, and 0.35% to 0.4% for memory CD8. The small number of donors limited the genetic and exposure-history diversity represented.

As concerns this clone: Its antigen is currently not known. Per-base quality was not reported, and no clone a single base away is much larger than it.

TCR CDR3 regions were amplified from genomic DNA by multiplex PCR using the deep immunoSEQ assay. Extracted genomic DNA from each cell subset was distributed evenly across all wells of several immunoSEQ 96-well plates, and each plate was treated as a replicate. For sorted subsets, approximately 0.2 ug of genomic DNA, equivalent to 30,000 or so T cell genomes, went into each replicate PCR. The purified libraries were quantified using a Qubit 3.0 fluorometer, sized with a Bioanalyzer 2100, and then quantified again using the KAPA Library Quantification kit. Every immunoSEQ 96-well plate was sequenced on a separate single-read 150-cycle Illumina NextSeq 550 flow cell. The original methods were these. Because only junctional sequences without quality scores were contained in the immunoSEQ output, filtering matching that applied to full-length reads could not be performed. Sequences were annotated with PyIR, a Python wrapper for IgBLAST v1.9, and V/J genes and CDR3 were assigned using IMGT germline references. Reads were removed for weak V/J assignments (E-value above 1e-6), missing CDR3, stop codons, out-of-frame junctions, or ambiguous translated residues. V3J clonotypes were defined as sequences sharing an identical inferred V gene, J gene, and CDR3 amino acid sequence. Percentage overlap between repertoires was computed as shared unique clonotypes divided by the size of the smaller repertoire. Richness of each repertoire was evaluated using RTK rarefaction, the Chao1 estimator, and Recon v2.1 estimates of unobserved clonotypes. For all TCRbeta clonotypes obtained by the gDNA method from four donors, generation probabilities were computed with OLGA. In its TCRdb copy, this immuneACCESS table keeps in-frame sequences only and misses some clones. Where compared with another copy, unresolved V genes explain less than half of these, and the others have no known cause. V, J and clone size were drawn from that table, and D and trimming were deduced from the DNA. Recorded for this sample are a few million clones; 85% to 95% of them occurred a single time. Approximately 0.39% of the sample comes from the top ten.

Measured from the cysteine to the phenylalanine, the CDR3 is 16 residues long. This entry keeps only the CDR3 DNA: 48 bases, framed from base 1. CDR1 and CDR2 were assigned from the germline V gene as MNHEY and SVGAGI. The trim is 3 bases for V and 3 bases for J, with a gap of 14 bases between the germline ends. The donors were healthy, HIV-negative adults who had no recently reported acute infections or vaccinations. All donors were Caucasian adults living in Nashville, Tennessee, USA. Magnetic negative selection was used to enrich CD4+ T cells, after which naive cells were positively selected on CD45RA and the negative fraction became the memory subset. Blood was collected by leukapheresis, and PBMCs were isolated by Ficoll-Histopaque density gradient centrifugation and then cryopreserved in liquid nitrogen vapor phase. Purity and quantity of every magnetically sorted T cell population were checked by analytical flow cytometry. From each sorted fraction, genomic DNA was isolated and quantified by UV absorbance on a Nanodrop 2000c.

The sequence came from a man between 18 and 29 years old in good health. Some clones in this sample may be carry-over from other donors' samples. The receptor chain draws on TRBV6-5 and TRBJ2-2; the D gene is perhaps TRBD1, on 9 matching bases. What was sequenced was naive CD4+ T cells from PBMCs. The cell subset or site label, read with the paper, signifies: CD45RA+ positively selected. CDR3 reads: CASSYSGTGYTGELFF. The sequenced DNA is TGTGCCAGCAGTTATAGCGGGACAGGGTACACCGGGGAGCTGTTTTTT.